This T cell receptor beta chain was identified during a study of blood T cell repertoires in COVID-19. Study summary: The United States, Italy and Spain supplied acute and convalescent COVID-19 samples.

Authors' analysis steps: Reference gene primer amplification yielded estimated nucleated cell counts. Sequencing was performed with immunoSEQ multiplex PCR; in TCRdb, only in-frame clones are kept and a portion is missing. V, J and clone size were drawn from that table, and D and trimming were deduced from the DNA. The table shows about 99,000 clones, with around 90% occurring only once. The CDR3 is made up of 17 amino acids. Germline loops: CDR1 MGHRA, CDR2 YSYEKL. The V and J ends lost 0 bases and 2 bases respectively, with 16 bases between them. This clonotype was sampled from a human donor in a cohort sampled during active COVID-19. Sequencing used peripheral blood. The chain links TRBV4-1 to TRBJ1-2; maybe TRBD1 (5 bases). The CDR3 nucleotides read TGCGCCAGCAGCCAAGACCCCGGCAGGGCCCTAAACTATGGCTACACCTTC. Translation: CASSQDPGRALNYGYTF.